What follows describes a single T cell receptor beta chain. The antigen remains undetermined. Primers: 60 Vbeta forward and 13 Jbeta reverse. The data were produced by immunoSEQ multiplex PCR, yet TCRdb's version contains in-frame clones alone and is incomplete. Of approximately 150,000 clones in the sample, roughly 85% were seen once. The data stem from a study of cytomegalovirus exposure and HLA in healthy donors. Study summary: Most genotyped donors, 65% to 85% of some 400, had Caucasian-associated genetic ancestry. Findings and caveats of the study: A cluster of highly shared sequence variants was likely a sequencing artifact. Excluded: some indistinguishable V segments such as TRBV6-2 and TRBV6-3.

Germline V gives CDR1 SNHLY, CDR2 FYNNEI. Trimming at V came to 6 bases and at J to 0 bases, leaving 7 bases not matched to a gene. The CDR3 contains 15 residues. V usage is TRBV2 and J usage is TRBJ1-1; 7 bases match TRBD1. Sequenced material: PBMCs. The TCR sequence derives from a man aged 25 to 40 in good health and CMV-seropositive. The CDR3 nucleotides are TGTGCCAGCAGGACCCAGGGACAGATGAACACTGAAGCTTTCTTT. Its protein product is CASRTQGQMNTEAFF.